The 21 T cell receptor beta chains listed next were all sequenced from one sample in a study of blood T cell repertoires in COVID-19. Some clones are missing from TCRdb's copy, which holds only in-frame ones; the method was immunoSEQ multiplex PCR. This table holds 250,000 to 350,000 clones, around 82% found once. Sequenced: peripheral blood. The receptors originated from a person aged 70 to 80 with COVID-19, enrolled during active disease.

The chain carries TRBV19 and TRBJ2-3; TRBD1 agrees at 9 bases. Germline CDR1 and CDR2: LNHDA and SQIVND (reference sequence). J gave up 1 base and V 3 bases, and 8 bases lay outside the gene matches. The length of the CDR3 is 17 residues. CDR3 sequence reads: CASSMGTGQRGTDTQYF. CDR3 nucleotide sequence: TGTGCCAGTAGTATGGGGACAGGGCAACGGGGCACAGATACGCAGTATTTT.

This chain joins TRBV7-6 and TRBJ2-7; 7 nucleotides match TRBD2. From germline, CDR1 is SGHVS and CDR2 FNYEAQ. The trim removed 4 bases at V and 6 bases at J, leaving 0 bases unmatched. This CDR3 comprises 11 residues. CDR3 sequence reads: CASSSGGEQYF. CDR3 DNA sequence: TGTGCCAGCAGCTCGGGGGGCGAGCAGTACTTC.

This chain connects TRBV21-1 to TRBJ1-4; TRBD1 was called by the table and not checked on the DNA. TRBV21-1 is a pseudogene. The CDR3 has 20 residues. The chain's CDR3 is CASSTHSRGQGRVANEKLFF. The CDR3 nucleotides read TGTGCCAGCAGCACCCACTCACGGGGACAGGGGAGAGTAGCTAATGAAAAACTGTTTTTT.

The rearrangement joins TRBV5-1 to TRBJ2-1; 9 bases fit TRBD2. There are 15 residues in the CDR3. Germline V gene data show CDR1 as SGHRS and CDR2 as YFSETQ. The J segment lost 3 bases and the V segment lost 5 bases, leaving 6 bases of the junction unmatched. The CDR3 region is CASSEKRGDYNEQFF. The CDR3, as DNA: TGCGCCAGCAGTGAGAAGCGGGGGGACTACAATGAGCAGTTCTTC.

V gene TRBV2 combines with J gene TRBJ1-5; possibly TRBD1 for D (6 bases). Trimming removed 2 bases from V and 5 bases from J, with 16 bases in between. Germline CDR1 SNHLY, CDR2 FYNNEI. The CDR3 consists of 16 residues. The DNA for the CDR3 is TGTGCCAGCAGTGAAACCCGACAGGCTACCTATCAGCCCCAGCATTTT. It is translated as CASSETRQATYQPQHF. Filled out from reference TRBV2 and TRBJ1-5, the complete variable domain reads EPEVTQTPSHQVTQMGQEVILRCVPISNHLYFYWYRQILGQKVEFLVSFYNNEISEKSEIFDDQFSVERPDGSNFTLKIRSTKLEDSAMYFCASSETRQATYQPQHFGDGTRLSIL.

The chain recombines TRBV5-1 with TRBJ2-5, with a tentative D call TRBD2 (5 bases). CDR3 length: 13 residues. Germline V gene sequence: CDR1 SGHRS, CDR2 YFSETQ. The ends were cut back, 2 bases at V and 5 bases at J, with 10 bases in the middle. CDR3 in DNA: TGCGCCAGCAGCTTTGGCGGGCTGGAGACCCAGTACTTC. Translated, it gives CASSFGGLETQYF. Variable domain in full (rest from reference TRBV5-1 and TRBJ2-5): KAGVTQTPRYLIKTRGQQVTLSCSPISGHRSVSWYQQTPGQGLQFLFEYFSETQRNKGNFPGRFSGRQFSNSRSEMNVSTLELGDSALYLCASSFGGLETQYFGPGTRLLVL.

J is TRBJ2-1 and V is TRBV24-1; D is ambiguous. This CDR3 is 14 amino acids long. Trimming removed 5 bases from V and 4 bases from J, with 11 bases in between. Germline V CDR1 and CDR2: KGHDR, SFDVKD. DNA of the CDR3: TGTGCCACCAGTGCGGAGCGCGAGTACAATGAGCAGTTCTTC. Amino acid sequence: CATSAEREYNEQFF.

The V and J genes are TRBV4-1 and TRBJ1-5; D unresolved. Germline lookup yields CDR1 MGHRA and CDR2 YSYEKL. Trimming stripped 0 bases from V and 5 bases from J, with 14 bases between. The CDR3 spans 16 residues. CDR3 in amino acids: CASSQESGTLYQPQHF. The CDR3 nucleotides read TGCGCCAGCAGCCAAGAATCAGGAACCCTCTATCAGCCCCAGCATTTT.

The chain has TRBV7-9 and TRBJ2-7; the match to TRBD1 covers 8 bases. The CDR3 sequence is 16 residues long. The V segment lost 3 bases and the J segment 0 bases; nucleotides outside the gene matches: 7. Germline CDR1 is SEHNR and CDR2 is FQNEAQ (reference sequence). CDR3 loop: CASSFNRDRSSYEQYF. CDR3 nucleotide sequence: TGTGCCAGCAGCTTCAACCGGGACAGGAGCTCCTACGAGCAGTACTTC.

The chain is built from TRBV7-6 and TRBJ2-3, with TRBD1 identical over 10 bases. Trimming removed 3 bases from V and 3 bases from J; junction bases left unmatched: 9. This CDR3 region has 17 residues. CDR1 and CDR2 from the germline V gene are SGHVS and FNYEAQ. CDR3 in DNA: TGTGCCAGCAGCTTCCTCATACCGGGACAGGGGACAGATACGCAGTATTTT. Its translation: CASSFLIPGQGTDTQYF. Using reference TRBV7-6 and TRBJ2-3 for the parts outside the CDR3, the full variable domain is GAGVSQSPRYKVTKRGQDVALRCDPISGHVSLYWYRQALGQGPEFLTYFNYEAQQDKSGLPNDRFSAERPEGSISTLTIQRTEQRDSAMYRCASSFLIPGQGTDTQYFGPGTRLTVL.

The V call is TRBV12-3 or TRBV12-4, the J call TRBJ2-1; weak D call: TRBD1 (6 bases). The CDR3 totals 12 residues. Trimming removed 6 bases at V and 5 bases at J, with 8 bases between. The CDR3: CASSRDNNEQFF. The CDR3 nucleotides read TGTGCCAGCAGCCGGGACAACAATGAGCAGTTCTTC.

This chain links TRBV5-1 with TRBJ1-5; D not certain. Per the germline V gene, CDR1 is SGHRS and CDR2 is YFSETQ. This CDR3 is built from 14 residues. Trimming removed 0 bases from V and 6 bases from J, with 10 bases in between. DNA for the CDR3: TGCGCCAGCAGCTTGGAGTCGGGTGGTCAGCCCCAGCATTTT. Translated, it gives CASSLESGGQPQHF.

The chain combines TRBV4-3 with TRBJ2-1; weak D call: TRBD2 (5 bases). Germline CDR1 is LGHNA and CDR2 is YSLEER. V was shortened by 0 bases and J by 3 bases, with 15 bases between the two germline ends. This CDR3 contains 17 residues. This chain's CDR3 is CASSQDPGLASYNEQFF. The DNA for the CDR3 is TGCGCCAGCAGCCAAGACCCGGGGTTAGCGAGCTACAATGAGCAGTTCTTC.

The chain carries TRBV6-5 and TRBJ2-3; D is undetermined. This CDR3 contains 12 residues. Germline CDR1 MNHEY, CDR2 SVGAGI. V lost 6 bases and J lost 7, with 11 bases in between. CDR3 amino acids: CASRADSYTQYF. The DNA for the CDR3 is TGTGCCAGCAGAGCCGATAGTTATACGCAGTATTTT.

The V and J genes are TRBV18 and TRBJ2-4, with 12 bases that match TRBD2. In germline, CDR1 is KGHSH, CDR2 LQKENI. V gave up 5 bases and J gave up 3 bases; unmatched junction bases: 11. The CDR3 is 18 amino acids. The CDR3 loop reads CASSFQTSGRGRKNIQYF. CDR3 nucleotide sequence: TGTGCCAGCTCATTTCAGACTAGCGGGAGAGGGCGCAAAAACATTCAGTACTTC.

The chain joins TRBV29-1 to TRBJ1-1, with 7 bases fitting TRBD1. The V and J ends lost 7 bases and 2 bases, in that order; junction bases with no gene match: 7. Germline V gene sequence: CDR1 SQVTM, CDR2 ANQGSEA. CDR3 size: 13 residues. DNA of the CDR3: TGCAGCGAGCAGGGGGGATTCAACACTGAAGCTTTCTTT. Protein product: CSEQGGFNTEAFF.

V usage is TRBV20-1 and J usage is TRBJ1-2; 7 positions match TRBD1. Germline values: CDR1 DFQATT, CDR2 SNEGSKA (reference sequence). The CDR3 is 11 amino acids. CDR3 loop: CRAPGQYGYTF. CDR3 sequence (DNA): TGCAGGGCCCCGGGACAGTATGGCTACACCTTC.

In its sample, this clone was seen once. Other DNA sequences from this sample encode an identical CDR3 as well. The genes are TRBV10-3 and TRBJ1-4, with D possibly TRBD1 on 5 matching bases. The CDR3 length is 14 residues. Trimming took 3 bases from V and 1 from J, leaving 6 bases between them. Germline V gives CDR1 ENHRY, CDR2 SYGVKD. CDR3 nucleotide sequence: TGTGCCATCAGTGAAAGGGGAACTAATGAAAAACTGTTTTTT. This sequence encodes CAISERGTNEKLFF.

The rearrangement links TRBV14 to TRBJ1-4, with D hard to call. The germline CDR1 and CDR2 sequences are SGHDN and FVKESK. Between the trimmed V and J ends, which lost 2 bases and 14 bases, there was a span of 15 bases. The CDR3 contains 13 residues. The CDR3 nucleotides read TGTGCCAGCAGCCAACTTGAGTTTCACTATCTGTTTTTT. Encoded protein: CASSQLEFHYLFF.

This chain joins TRBV11-2 and TRBJ1-1; no clear D. Germline assignment: CDR1 SGHAT and CDR2 FQNNGV. The CDR3 loop spans 13 amino acids. Deletions cut 5 bases from V and 9 bases from J, with 16 bases between. DNA of the CDR3: TGTGCCAGCAGCCCCTCCAGTCTACAGCAAGCTTTCTTT. Translation: CASSPSSLQQAFF.

The chain links TRBV28 to TRBJ2-2; D gene uncertain. V gave up 2 bases and J gave up 6 bases, with 4 bases separating them. This CDR3 comprises 12 residues. Per germline, CDR1 MDHEN and CDR2 SYDVKM. CDR3 nucleotide sequence: TGTGCCAGCAGTTTAGGAGCCGGGGAGCTGTTTTTT. Translating gives CASSLGAGELFF.